This TCR beta chain was identified in a study of T cell responses to AZD1222 COVID-19 vaccine. On this clone: Its antigen remains unidentified.

Germline CDR1 and CDR2: SGHRS and YFSETQ. This CDR3 is 15 amino acids long. Trimming removed 3 bases from V and 1 base from J; junction bases left unmatched: 6. Overall study results and limits: Clonal diversity was possibly underestimated, and the donors were mostly white British, with more females.

Libraries were prepared by immunoSEQ multiplex PCR; TCRdb keeps only in-frame clonotypes and omits some of them. Of roughly 90,000 clones listed, approximately 83% are singletons. The J gene is TRBJ2-5, the V gene TRBV5-1, with 7 positions matching TRBD1. The clonotype was recovered from an adult in good health. The source was peripheral blood, collected on day 0 of AZD1222 vaccination. CDR3: CASSSGTAVQETQYF. For the CDR3, the DNA is TGCGCCAGCAGCTCCGGGACAGCGGTCCAAGAGACCCAGTACTTC.